The 16 T cell receptor beta chains below all came from one sample that was sequenced in a study of T cell responses to AZD1222 COVID-19 vaccine. Assay used: immunoSEQ multiplex PCR; TCRdb lists only in-frame clones, some missing. The table records some 97,000 clones, more than 75% of them present only once. This specimen was peripheral blood, taken on day 0 of MenACWY control vaccination. The receptors were sampled from an adult in good health.

This chain uses TRBV11-3 with TRBJ2-5, with 7 positions matching TRBD2. V lost 6 bases and J lost 2; bases outside the gene matches: 12. This CDR3 comprises 16 residues. Germline values: CDR1 SGHNT, CDR2 YENEEA. Here the CDR3 reads CASSPGASSGQETQYF. In DNA, the CDR3 is TGTGCCAGCAGTCCCGGGGCCTCTAGCGGACAAGAGACCCAGTACTTC.

The chain uses TRBV5-1 and TRBJ1-1; D may be TRBD1 (6 bases). CDR1 and CDR2 (germline): SGHRS, YFSETQ. CDR3 length: 13 residues. V was trimmed by 2 bases and J by 4 bases, leaving 9 bases between them. The CDR3 reads CASSLGGTTEAFF. As DNA, the CDR3 is TGCGCCAGCAGCTTAGGGGGAACCACTGAAGCTTTCTTT.

This clone has only one observation. The chain carries TRBV19 and TRBJ1-2; the D is unclear. Germline V CDR1 and CDR2: LNHDA, SQIVND (reference sequence). V dropped 5 bases and J dropped 7 bases, with 14 bases sitting between them. The CDR3 loop spans 13 amino acids. This CDR3 is CASSDGRFFGYTF. As DNA, the CDR3 is TGTGCCAGTAGTGACGGGAGGTTTTTTGGCTACACCTTC.

The chain is built from TRBV9 and TRBJ1-1; 9 positions match TRBD1. This CDR3 is built from 14 residues. Germline CDR1 SGDLS, CDR2 YYNGEE. V shed 6 bases and J 1 base; nucleotides not matched to a gene: 4. CDR3 sequence reads: CASTRDRANTEAFF. The CDR3 nucleotides read TGTGCCAGCACCCGGGACAGGGCGAACACTGAAGCTTTCTTT. Full variable domain (rest looked up from reference TRBV9 and TRBJ1-1): DSGVTQTPKHLITATGQRVTLRCSPRSGDLSVYWYQQSLDQGLQFLIQYYNGEERAKGNILERFSAQQFPDLHSELNLSSLELGDSALYFCASTRDRANTEAFFGQGTRLTVV.

This chain joins TRBV25-1 and TRBJ2-5; D call uncertain. The CDR3 has 11 residues. Trimming removed 3 bases at V and 5 bases at J, with 4 bases between. CDR1 is MGHDK and CDR2 is SYGVNS in the germline V gene. In nucleotides, the CDR3 is TGTGCCAGCAGTGACAGGGAGACCCAGTACTTC. The encoded protein is CASSDRETQYF.

The sample holds many counts of this clone. V is TRBV7-2 and J is TRBJ1-5; D gene uncertain. Between the trimmed V and J ends, which lost 4 bases and 1 base, there was a span of 11 bases. The CDR3 length is 15 residues. Germline V CDR1 and CDR2: SGHTA, FQGNSA. The CDR3 nucleotides are TGTGCCAGCAGCTCCAGTGGGTTGAGCAATCAGCCCCAGCATTTT. Translating it yields CASSSSGLSNQPQHF. The full variable domain, rest sourced from reference TRBV7-2 and TRBJ1-5, is GAGVSQSPSNKVTEKGKDVELRCDPISGHTALYWYRQSLGQGLEFLIYFQGNSAPDKSGLPSDRFSAERTGGSVSTLTIQRTQQEDSAVYLCASSSSGLSNQPQHFGDGTRLSIL.

This clone came up once. This chain uses TRBV28 with TRBJ2-1; D is ambiguous. The CDR3 has 11 residues. The germline gives CDR1 MDHEN, CDR2 SYDVKM. V was cut by 5 bases and J by 4 bases, with 3 bases left in between. The CDR3 spells CASSPYNEQFF. The CDR3 nucleotides read TGTGCCAGCAGTCCTTACAATGAGCAGTTCTTC.

The chain couples TRBV19 to TRBJ2-7; D remains ambiguous. V dropped 1 base and J dropped 0 bases, with 4 bases sitting between them. From germline, CDR1 is LNHDA and CDR2 SQIVND (reference sequence). This CDR3 has 13 amino acids. CDR3: CASSIGPSYEQYF. In DNA form, the CDR3 reads TGTGCCAGTAGTATAGGGCCCTCCTACGAGCAGTACTTC.

V usage is TRBV28 and J usage is TRBJ2-3; 7 nucleotides line up with TRBD1. Germline V CDR1 and CDR2: MDHEN, SYDVKM. Trimming cost V 5 bases and J 0 bases; bases outside gene matches: 8. The CDR3 consists of 16 residues. CDR3 in DNA: TGTGCCAGCAGTCCGGGACAGACATCTAGCACAGATACGCAGTATTTT. Its protein is CASSPGQTSSTDTQYF.

The chain is built from TRBV5-4 and TRBJ1-3; the D is unclear. Looked up from germline, CDR1 is SGHNT and CDR2 is YYREEE (reference sequence). With 3 bases removed from V and 0 bases from J, the gap between germline ends came to 16 bases. The CDR3 has 17 amino acids. CDR3 nucleotide sequence: TGTGCCAGCAGCTCCGCGAGCACTGGGAACTCTGGAAACACCATATATTTT. It yields the protein CASSSASTGNSGNTIYF.

This clone came up a few times. This chain connects TRBV10-3 to TRBJ2-7; TRBD1 agrees at 10 bases. Germline assignment: CDR1 ENHRY and CDR2 SYGVKD. This CDR3 is built from 14 residues. After removal of 10 bases from V and 2 bases from J, the junction contained 8 bases not matched to a gene. CDR3 sequence reads: CATRGDRGTYEQYF. In nucleotides, the CDR3 is TGTGCCACCAGAGGGGACAGGGGAACCTACGAGCAGTACTTC.

J is TRBJ2-1 and V is TRBV28; D is undetermined. The germline V gene encodes CDR1 MDHEN and CDR2 SYDVKM. The CDR3 sequence is 10 residues long. With 6 bases removed from V and 8 bases from J, the gap between germline ends came to 5 bases. For the CDR3, the DNA is TGTGCCAGCAGAGGATATGAGCAGTTCTTC. Its translation is CASRGYEQFF.

The gene calls are TRBV4-3 and TRBJ2-5; 7 nucleotides align to TRBD2. This CDR3 region has 16 residues. V trimming: 1 base; J trimming: 5 bases; junction bases outside the gene matches: 10. Germline CDR1 reads LGHNA; CDR2 reads YSLEER. CDR3 amino acids: CASSQGAGVGSETQYF. For the CDR3, the DNA is TGCGCCAGCAGCCAAGGCGCGGGAGTGGGGTCCGAGACCCAGTACTTC.

This chain joins TRBV4-2 and TRBJ1-2; TRBD1 is a possible D gene (5 bases). Per the germline V gene, CDR1 is LGHNA and CDR2 is YNFKEQ. CDR3 length: 12 amino acids. V was trimmed by 1 base and J by 9 bases, leaving 9 bases between them. CDR3 in amino acids: CASSQAGPRYTF. The DNA for the CDR3 is TGTGCCAGCAGCCAAGCGGGACCCCGCTACACCTTC.

The rearrangement links TRBV9 to TRBJ1-3; no clear D. The CDR3 totals 15 residues. The V gene's germline CDR1 is SGDLS and CDR2 YYNGEE. Deletions cut 3 bases from V and 4 bases from J, with 14 bases between. Here the CDR3 DNA reads TGTGCCAGCAGCGGTCGCCAGGTCTTCGGAAACACCATATATTTT. This codes for CASSGRQVFGNTIYF. Looking up the rest from reference TRBV9 and TRBJ1-3 gives the full variable domain: DSGVTQTPKHLITATGQRVTLRCSPRSGDLSVYWYQQSLDQGLQFLIQYYNGEERAKGNILERFSAQQFPDLHSELNLSSLELGDSALYFCASSGRQVFGNTIYFGEGSWLTVV.

This sequence joins TRBV27 and TRBJ2-6; D call uncertain. CDR1 is MNHEY, CDR2 SMNVEV, per germline (reference sequence). The CDR3 sequence is 16 residues long. Trimming shortened V by 7 bases and J by 4 bases, and 17 bases separated the two germline ends. In DNA form, the CDR3 reads TGTGCCAGCAAACCACTTAGGGCGACGGGGGCCAACGTCCTGACTTTC. It specifies CASKPLRATGANVLTF.